Below, one T cell receptor beta chain is given with its context. V shed 6 bases and J shed 1 base, with 18 bases lying between them. In germline, CDR1 is MNHEY, CDR2 SMNVEV (reference sequence). There are 16 residues in the CDR3. The data were taken from a study of CD4+ T cells in melanoma. The repertoire was sequenced with immunoSEQ multiplex PCR; TCRdb's copy has only in-frame clones and lacks some. The table has 4,900 or so clones, roughly 60% seen once. The source is a human donor with melanoma. The gene calls are TRBV27 and TRBJ1-1, with D unresolved. Sequenced sample: cells from a culture (not recorded whether cultured in vitro). This chain's CDR3 is CASSPIPLTQNTEAFF. The DNA of the CDR3 is TGTGCCAGCAGCCCGATACCCTTGACGCAGAACACTGAAGCTTTCTTT.